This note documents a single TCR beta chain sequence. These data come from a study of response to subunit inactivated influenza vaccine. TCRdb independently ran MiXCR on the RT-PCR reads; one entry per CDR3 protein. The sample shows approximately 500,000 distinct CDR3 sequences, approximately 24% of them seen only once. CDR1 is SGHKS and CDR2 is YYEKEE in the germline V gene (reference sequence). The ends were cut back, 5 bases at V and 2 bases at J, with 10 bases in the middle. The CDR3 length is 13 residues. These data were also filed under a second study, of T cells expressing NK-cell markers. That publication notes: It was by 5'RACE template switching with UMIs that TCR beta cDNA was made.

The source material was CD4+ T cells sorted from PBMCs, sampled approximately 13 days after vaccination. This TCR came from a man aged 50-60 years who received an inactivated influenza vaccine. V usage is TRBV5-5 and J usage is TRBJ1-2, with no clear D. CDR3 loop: CASSSDWNYGYTF. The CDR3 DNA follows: TGTGCCAGCAGTTCTGACTGGAACTATGGCTACACCTTC.